This T cell receptor (beta chain) was captured in a study of cytomegalovirus exposure and HLA in healthy donors. PCR used 60 Vbeta primers and 13 Jbeta primers. Some clones are missing from TCRdb's copy, which holds only in-frame ones; the method was immunoSEQ multiplex PCR. The sample shows 130,000 or so clones, roughly 82% of them seen only once. Comments on this clone: Antigen: not known.

Study results and limitations: With DRB1 most and HLA-C fewest, TCR association rates differed between HLA loci in a later analysis. In an earlier analysis, in 620 or so donors, most V segments appeared productive either ~87% or ~30% of the time. In a later analysis, TCR beta V- and J-gene trimming was associated with a missense DCLRE1C variant.

The sequencing input was PBMCs. This receptor was taken from a woman aged 18 to 35 in good health and CMV-seropositive.

The CDR3 DNA follows: TGCAGCGTTGAAGGCAAGACTGGGTCCTACGAGCAGTACTTC. Encoded protein: CSVEGKTGSYEQYF. The chain employs TRBV29-1 and TRBJ2-7; D gene uncertain. Trimming removed 1 base at V and 1 base at J, with 11 bases between. Germline lookup yields CDR1 SQVTM and CDR2 ANQGSEA. There are 14 residues in the CDR3.